Sequencing of this TCR beta chain was carried out in a study of identical twins (dated by TCRdb to the mid-2010s). Concerning the study at large: To test whether fetal clonotypes persist, this study deep-sequenced TCR alpha and beta repertoires from monozygotic twins, from unrelated adults of various ages, and from cord blood. To rule out contamination, replicate twin experiments were performed at different times with different library preparation protocols.

Trimming takes 6 bases from V and 2 bases from J, and the germline ends sit 10 bases apart. The CDR3, from cysteine to phenylalanine, totals 13 residues. The retained sequence is limited to the CDR3, 39 bases, with the frame set at the first base. Only healthy Caucasian donors were included. The study also sequenced three unrelated non-twin adults: a male aged 18 to 29, a male aged 50 to 60 and a female aged 50 to 60. Using Miltenyi CD45RO+ enrichment and human naive T-cell isolation kits, memory (CD45RO+) and naive T cells were isolated from PBMC. Receptors were amplified or captured by 5' RACE. The instrument given in TCRdb is Illumina HiSeq 2000. A universal primer binding site was added through template switching, and the final cDNA carried a unique molecular identifier so that TCR cDNA molecules could be counted accurately. Specific primers in the conserved constant-segment region were used to synthesize first-strand cDNA for the TCR alpha and beta chains. To control for contamination, each cDNA library was double barcoded with a SMART-Mk sample barcode plus Illumina barcodes. Two successive PCR steps introduced TruSeq adapter sequences along with Illumina sample barcodes. Sequencing of the TCR alpha and beta cDNA libraries was done on the Illumina HiSeq platform using custom primers. The source study handled its data this way. Unique molecular identifiers were extracted from raw reads with MiGEC, and CDR3 positions were determined with MiXCR. For each individual, recombination models were inferred using an EM algorithm with the repgenHMM and IGoR tools. Shared clonotype analysis was performed with the tcR package in R, normalizing sharing by the product of cloneset sizes. To study raw recombination free of thymic and clonal selection effects, out-of-frame nonproductive sequences were analyzed. TCRdb ran its own pipeline on the public reads, namely fastp trimming at Q25 and MiXCR clone calling, and kept in-frame beta chains. Here each entry gathers all rows of one CDR3 protein and keeps the most common genes and DNA. TCRdb's processing, not the study's, gives the V and J calls here. In this sample the table shows 640,000 or so distinct CDR3 sequences, around 5.7% of which occur a single time. In total, the top ten clones hold 1.5% to 2% of the sample.

Broad study findings and their caveats: In beta out-of-frame sequences, excess twin sharing was weaker, because having fewer shared sequences lowered the signal-to-noise ratio. Recombination models systematically underestimated out-of-frame TCR alpha sharing in monozygotic twins but agreed with sharing between unrelated individuals. Compared with coincidental sharing between unrelated individuals, out-of-frame TCR alpha sequences shared between twins had an excess of sequences with low generation probability. Zero-insertion analyses could be partly confounded by invariant T cells such as MAIT and iNKT, although diverse VJ usage argued against such confounding for most clonotypes. Abundant cord blood beta clonotypes carried fewer insertions; young adult naive repertoires showed a weaker similar trend, while memory repertoires showed none. Because the same donors could not be followed over many years, the conclusions depended on cross-sectional statistical analysis.

At least ten counts were recorded for this clonotype. What this receptor recognizes is not known. No quality values exist for individual bases; no much larger clone is one base distant. The chain employs TRBV12-3 or TRBV12-4 and TRBJ1-2; TRBD1 is a possible D gene, resting on 6 matching bases. The source of this sequence is a man younger than 30 in good health. Sequencing was carried out using naive T cells sorted from blood. The cell subset or site label, read with the paper, signifies: cells isolated with a human naive T-cell isolation kit. CDR3 loop: CASRRQVNYGYTF. The bases are TGTGCCAGCAGGAGACAGGTGAACTATGGCTACACCTTC.